A single sample gave rise to the 27 T cell receptor beta chains below, sequenced in a study of cytomegalovirus exposure and HLA in healthy donors. PCR was performed using 60 Vbeta and 13 Jbeta primers. Assay used: immunoSEQ multiplex PCR; TCRdb lists only in-frame clones, some missing. Of 90,000 or so clones listed, under 90% are singletons. Material for sequencing was PBMCs. The receptors were gathered from a man aged 45 to 65 in good health and CMV-seronegative.

This chain joins TRBV7-9 and TRBJ2-2, with D maybe TRBD1 (7 bases). The germline CDR1 and CDR2 sequences are SEHNR and FQNEAQ (reference sequence). There are 16 residues in the CDR3. V lost 3 bases and J lost 5, with 16 bases in between. In nucleotides, the CDR3 is TGTGCCAGCAGCTTCGGACCAGGGGGGTCGACCGGGGAGCTGTTTTTT. It specifies CASSFGPGGSTGELFF.

This clone was counted only a few times. The chain uses TRBV25-1 and TRBJ1-1; tentative D call: TRBD1 (6 bases). The CDR3 consists of 13 residues. Trimming removed 8 bases at V and 6 bases at J, with 16 bases between. Germline lookup yields CDR1 MGHDK and CDR2 SYGVNS. CDR3 sequence: CASVGEGVAEAFF. In DNA, the CDR3 is TGTGCCAGCGTCGGAGAGGGGGTGGCTGAAGCTTTCTTT. The complete variable domain, with remaining parts taken from reference TRBV25-1 and TRBJ1-1, reads EADIYQTPRYLVIGTGKKITLECSQTMGHDKMYWYQQDPGMELHLIHYSYGVNSTEKGDLSSESTVSRIRTEHFPLTLESARPSHTSQYLCASVGEGVAEAFFGQGTRLTVV.

The chain uses TRBV4-1 and TRBJ2-1, with a tentative D call TRBD1 (6 bases). There are 15 residues in the CDR3. CDR1 is MGHRA and CDR2 is YSYEKL in the germline V gene. V lost 1 base and J lost 8, with 15 bases in between. The CDR3 spells CASSQGQAGRDEQFF. CDR3 bases: TGCGCCAGCAGCCAAGGACAGGCCGGGCGGGATGAGCAGTTCTTC.

The chain uses TRBV4-1 and TRBJ2-2; 8 positions match TRBD1. J lost 5 bases, V lost 1 base, and 9 bases had no gene match. The CDR3 is made up of 17 amino acids. Germline V gene lookup returns CDR1 MGHRA and CDR2 YSYEKL. This CDR3 reads CASSQAPTGAGTGELFF. As DNA, the CDR3 is TGCGCCAGCAGCCAAGCCCCGACAGGGGCCGGAACCGGGGAGCTGTTTTTT.

This clone was found once. The chain uses TRBV28 and TRBJ1-1, with D possibly TRBD1 on 5 matching bases. Germline CDR1 and CDR2: MDHEN and SYDVKM. The CDR3 is made up of 16 amino acids. V lost 8 bases and J 1 base, leaving 20 bases between the germline ends. The CDR3, as DNA: TGTGCCAGCCAGGAGGGACTTTTGAGGCGGAACACTGAAGCTTTCTTT. This gives the protein CASQEGLLRRNTEAFF.

The rearrangement uses TRBV9 and TRBJ2-1, with 10 bases identical to TRBD2. The ends lost 3 bases at V and 6 bases at J; junction bases unmatched: 9. From germline, CDR1 is SGDLS and CDR2 YYNGEE. The CDR3 length is 16 residues. The CDR3 loop is CASSAPTSGWSNEQFF. CDR3 DNA: TGTGCCAGCAGCGCACCGACTAGCGGGTGGTCCAATGAGCAGTTCTTC.

A few counts support this clone. V and J are TRBV29-1 and TRBJ1-3; D is unresolved. Trimming took off 6 bases at V and 8 bases at J, with 17 bases between the two ends. This CDR3 is 13 amino acids long. Germline CDR1 and CDR2: SQVTM and ANQGSEA. The CDR3 sequence is CSVAHNLEDTIYF. The CDR3 DNA reads as TGCAGCGTCGCCCACAATTTGGAGGACACCATATATTTT.

This clone has just one count. The rearrangement joins TRBV15 to TRBJ2-3; 8 bases are shared with TRBD1. Per the germline V gene, CDR1 is LNHNV and CDR2 is YYDKDF (reference sequence). The junction had 4 bases not matched to a gene; V was cut back by 0 bases and J by 2 bases. The CDR3 is 16 residues long. The CDR3 loop reads CATSRDLGQVTDTQYF. DNA of the CDR3: TGTGCCACCAGCAGAGATCTGGGACAGGTCACAGATACGCAGTATTTT.

The J gene is TRBJ1-4, the V gene TRBV27, with TRBD1 matching over 7 bases. Germline values: CDR1 MNHEY, CDR2 SMNVEV (reference sequence). V was clipped by 7 bases and J by 0 bases; unmatched bases: 11. The CDR3 extends over 17 amino acids. CDR3 nucleotides: TGTGCCAGCACCCAGGAAGGGGGCACAGCAACTAATGAAAAACTGTTTTTT. This translates into CASTQEGGTATNEKLFF.

V gene TRBV29-1 combines with J gene TRBJ2-7; perhaps TRBD2 as D (6 bases). The CDR3 is made up of 12 amino acids. Per germline, CDR1 SQVTM and CDR2 ANQGSEA. V gave up 5 bases and J gave up 7 bases, with 15 bases separating them. The CDR3 region is CSVTGGTREQYF. For the CDR3, the DNA is TGCAGCGTTACCGGGGGTACGAGGGAGCAGTACTTC.

The J gene is TRBJ2-3, the V gene TRBV20-1; D is undetermined. Looked up from germline, CDR1 is DFQATT and CDR2 is SNEGSKA (reference sequence). V was pared by 3 bases and J by 6 bases, with 7 bases between. The CDR3 is 11 amino acids. The DNA for the CDR3 is TGCAGTGCTAGTGCCGGGGATACGCAGTATTTT. This sequence encodes CSASAGDTQYF.

The V gene is TRBV5-5, the J gene TRBJ1-5, with D possibly TRBD1 on 5 matching bases. Between the trimmed V and J ends, which lost 2 bases and 6 bases, there was a span of 15 bases. CDR3 length equals 15 residues. Germline lookup yields CDR1 SGHKS and CDR2 YYEKEE (reference sequence). CDR3 DNA: TGTGCCAGCAGCTTTAACTCAGGGCTCGGTCAGCCCCAGCATTTT. Translation gives CASSFNSGLGQPQHF.

The CDR3 loop is CASSLSSREEFF. The CDR3 DNA sequence: TGTGCCAGCAGTTTATCGAGTAGGGAGGAGTTCTTC. The chain combines TRBV27 with TRBJ2-1, with a weak D call TRBD2 (6 bases). There are 12 residues in the CDR3. The V and J ends lost 0 bases and 14 bases respectively, with 11 bases between them. Germline CDR1 and CDR2: MNHEY and SMNVEV (reference sequence).

This clone has only one observation. CDR3 amino acids: CASSTAAGRYNEQFF. CDR3 sequence (DNA): TGTGCCAGTAGTACTGCAGCGGGCAGATACAATGAGCAGTTCTTC. The V and J genes are TRBV19 and TRBJ2-1; possible D gene TRBD2, 6 bases. Germline V gene data show CDR1 as LNHDA and CDR2 as SQIVND (reference sequence). The CDR3 consists of 15 residues. V lost 4 bases and J 4 bases, leaving 14 bases between the germline ends.

The J gene is TRBJ2-5, the V gene TRBV29-1, with D hard to call. CDR3 length: 13 amino acids. Trimming removed 0 bases at V and 2 bases at J, with 7 bases between. Germline loops: CDR1 SQVTM, CDR2 ANQGSEA. CDR3: CSVEDPLQETQYF. The CDR3 DNA follows: TGCAGCGTTGAAGATCCCCTACAAGAGACCCAGTACTTC.

V and J are TRBV6-5 and TRBJ1-1; D may be TRBD1 (6 bases). Looked up from germline, CDR1 is MNHEY and CDR2 is SVGAGI. V was trimmed by 4 bases and J by 0 bases, leaving 12 bases between them. This CDR3 is built from 15 residues. The CDR3, as DNA: TGTGCCAGCAGTTTAGGTAGGACAGTGAACACTGAAGCTTTCTTT. Its protein product is CASSLGRTVNTEAFF.

The V and J genes are TRBV29-1 and TRBJ2-2; 11 bases line up with TRBD1. The CDR3 is 15 residues long. V shed 4 bases and J 5 bases; nucleotides not matched to a gene: 6. CDR1 is SQVTM, CDR2 ANQGSEA, per germline. CDR3 residues: CSVAAGTGGTGELFF. The DNA of the CDR3 is TGCAGCGTTGCGGCTGGGACAGGGGGTACCGGGGAGCTGTTTTTT.

The chain employs TRBV6-5 and TRBJ2-1, with TRBD1 matching 12 bases. CDR1 and CDR2 from the germline V gene are MNHEY and SVGAGI. The J segment lost 7 bases and the V segment lost 5 bases, leaving 3 bases of the junction unmatched. CDR3 length equals 14 residues. The CDR3 reads CASSPGQGANEQFF. Here the CDR3 DNA reads TGTGCCAGCAGTCCGGGACAGGGGGCAAATGAGCAGTTCTTC.

This sequence joins TRBV7-9 and TRBJ1-1; the D is unclear. The CDR3 extends over 16 amino acids. V lost 0 bases, J lost 2 bases, and 13 bases lay in between. From germline, CDR1 is SEHNR and CDR2 FQNEAQ (reference sequence). Written as DNA, the CDR3 is TGTGCCAGCAGCTTAGCCATTTCTCTAGGAAACACTGAAGCTTTCTTT. It is translated as CASSLAISLGNTEAFF.

The V call is TRBV7-9, the J call TRBJ2-5; 8 nucleotides match TRBD1. Germline CDR1 and CDR2: SEHNR and FQNEAQ (reference sequence). V trimming: 6 bases; J trimming: 5 bases; junction bases outside the gene matches: 8. The CDR3 has 14 residues. The DNA for the CDR3 is TGTGCCAGCAGTCCTCGGACAGGGCCCGAGACCCAGTACTTC. Translation: CASSPRTGPETQYF. The full variable domain, rest sourced from reference TRBV7-9 and TRBJ2-5, is DTGVSQNPRHKITKRGQNVTFRCDPISEHNRLYWYRQTLGQGPEFLTYFQNEAQLEKSRLLSDRFSAERPKGSFSTLEIQRTEQGDSAMYLCASSPRTGPETQYFGPGTRLLVL.

V usage is TRBV27 and J usage is TRBJ2-3; 9 bases are a match to TRBD1. CDR3 size: 17 residues. Germline V gene lookup returns CDR1 MNHEY and CDR2 SMNVEV (reference sequence). V lost 7 bases, J lost 4 bases, and 15 bases stayed unmatched. CDR3 sequence (DNA): TGTGCCAGCACAACCAAGGCCGGGACAGGGCGGGCAGATACGCAGTATTTT. This sequence encodes CASTTKAGTGRADTQYF.

V is TRBV15 and J is TRBJ2-1; the D gene is possibly TRBD1 (6 bases). The CDR3 spans 15 residues. Germline V gene sequence: CDR1 LNHNV, CDR2 YYDKDF (reference sequence). Trimming shortened V by 5 bases and J by 2 bases, and 13 bases separated the two germline ends. The CDR3 sequence is CATSSQKGAYNEQFF. CDR3 nucleotides: TGTGCCACCAGCTCCCAAAAGGGGGCCTACAATGAGCAGTTCTTC.

The chain employs TRBV11-2 and TRBJ1-2; a possible D gene is TRBD1 (6 bases). The length of the CDR3 is 12 residues. Germline CDR1 SGHAT, CDR2 FQNNGV. Trimming took off 4 bases at V and 12 bases at J, with 15 bases between the two ends. This chain's CDR3 is CASSSPRGGHTF. Written as DNA, the CDR3 is TGTGCCAGCAGCTCCCCGAGGGGGGGTCACACCTTC.

The chain recombines TRBV27 with TRBJ2-3; D perhaps matches TRBD2 (6 bases). CDR1 is MNHEY, CDR2 SMNVEV, per germline (reference sequence). The V end lost 5 bases, the J end lost 3 bases, and 12 bases lay between the germline ends. The CDR3 spans 14 residues. The CDR3 DNA sequence: TGTGCCAGCAGTGCTCCGACTAGTACAGATACGCAGTATTTT. This codes for CASSAPTSTDTQYF.

The V gene is TRBV2, the J gene TRBJ1-1; weak D call: TRBD1 (6 bases). The CDR3 covers 14 residues. Germline CDR1 SNHLY, CDR2 FYNNEI. V shed 5 bases and J shed 5 bases, with 15 bases lying between them. The DNA for the CDR3 is TGTGCCAGCAGTCTCGGGACACCCACGACTGAAGCTTTCTTT. This codes for CASSLGTPTTEAFF.

V usage is TRBV28 and J usage is TRBJ1-1; 11 bases agree with TRBD1. The CDR3 runs to 16 residues. CDR1 is MDHEN and CDR2 is SYDVKM in the germline V gene. V lost 6 bases, J lost 6 bases, and 12 bases stayed unmatched. The CDR3 here is CASRQILGQGGPEAFF. The CDR3 DNA is TGTGCCAGCAGACAAATATTGGGACAGGGGGGACCTGAAGCTTTCTTT.

This clone was counted a single time. This chain links TRBV5-6 with TRBJ2-1, with 7 bases matching TRBD1. The germline CDR1 and CDR2 sequences are SGHDT and YYEEEE. The CDR3 extends over 14 amino acids. The J segment lost 5 bases and the V segment lost 5 bases, leaving 7 bases of the junction unmatched. This CDR3 is CASSRDSAHNEQFF. In nucleotides, the CDR3 is TGTGCCAGCAGTAGGGACAGCGCCCACAATGAGCAGTTCTTC.